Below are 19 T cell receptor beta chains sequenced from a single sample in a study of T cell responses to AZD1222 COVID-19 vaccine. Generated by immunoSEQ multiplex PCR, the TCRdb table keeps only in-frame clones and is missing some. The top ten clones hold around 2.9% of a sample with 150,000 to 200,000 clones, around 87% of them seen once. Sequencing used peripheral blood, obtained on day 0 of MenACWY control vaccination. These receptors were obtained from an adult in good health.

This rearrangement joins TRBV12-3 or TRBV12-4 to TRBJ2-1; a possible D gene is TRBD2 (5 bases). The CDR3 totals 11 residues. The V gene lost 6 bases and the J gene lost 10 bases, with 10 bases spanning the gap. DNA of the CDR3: TGTGCCAGCAGCCCCCCGGGGGAGCAGTTCTTC. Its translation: CASSPPGEQFF.

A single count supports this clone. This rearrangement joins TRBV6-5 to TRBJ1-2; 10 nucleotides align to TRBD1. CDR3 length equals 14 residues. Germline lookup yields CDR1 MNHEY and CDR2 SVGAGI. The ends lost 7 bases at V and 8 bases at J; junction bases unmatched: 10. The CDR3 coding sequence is TGTGCCAGCACTAGGGGGACAGGGGCGATCGGCTACACCTTC. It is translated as CASTRGTGAIGYTF.

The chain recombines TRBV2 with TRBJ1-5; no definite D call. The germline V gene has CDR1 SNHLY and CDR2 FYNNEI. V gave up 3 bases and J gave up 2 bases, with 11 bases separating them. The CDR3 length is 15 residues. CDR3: CASSERGAGNQPQHF. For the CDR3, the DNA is TGTGCCAGCAGTGAGCGGGGTGCGGGCAATCAGCCCCAGCATTTT.

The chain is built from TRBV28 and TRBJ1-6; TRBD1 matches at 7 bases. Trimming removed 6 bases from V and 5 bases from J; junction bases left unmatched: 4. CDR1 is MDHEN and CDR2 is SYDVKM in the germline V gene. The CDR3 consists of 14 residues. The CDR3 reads CASRKGGDNSPLHF. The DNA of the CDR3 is TGTGCCAGCAGAAAAGGGGGCGATAATTCACCCCTCCACTTT. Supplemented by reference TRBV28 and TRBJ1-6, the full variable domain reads DVKVTQSSRYLVKRTGEKVFLECVQDMDHENMFWYRQDPGLGLRLIYFSYDVKMKEKGDIPEGYSVSREKKERFSLILESASTNQTSMYLCASRKGGDNSPLHFGNGTRLTVT.

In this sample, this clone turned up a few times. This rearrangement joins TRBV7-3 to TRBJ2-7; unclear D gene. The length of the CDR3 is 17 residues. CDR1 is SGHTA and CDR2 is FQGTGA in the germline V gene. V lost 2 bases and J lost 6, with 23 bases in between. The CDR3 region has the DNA TGTGCCAGCAGCTTAGTGGCTAGTCTTGAACTGCGAGCCGAGCAGTACTTC. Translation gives CASSLVASLELRAEQYF.

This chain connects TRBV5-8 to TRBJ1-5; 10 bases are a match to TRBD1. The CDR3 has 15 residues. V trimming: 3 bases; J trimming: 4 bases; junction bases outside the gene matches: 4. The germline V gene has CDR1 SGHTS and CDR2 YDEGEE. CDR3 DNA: TGTGCCAGCAGCTCCGGGGACAGGGGAAATCAGCCCCAGCATTTT. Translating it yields CASSSGDRGNQPQHF.

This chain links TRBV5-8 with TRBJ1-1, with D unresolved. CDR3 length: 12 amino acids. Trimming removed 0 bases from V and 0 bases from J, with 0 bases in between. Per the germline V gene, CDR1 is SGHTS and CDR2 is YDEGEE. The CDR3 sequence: CASSLVNTEAFF. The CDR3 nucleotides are TGTGCCAGCAGCTTGGTGAACACTGAAGCTTTCTTT.

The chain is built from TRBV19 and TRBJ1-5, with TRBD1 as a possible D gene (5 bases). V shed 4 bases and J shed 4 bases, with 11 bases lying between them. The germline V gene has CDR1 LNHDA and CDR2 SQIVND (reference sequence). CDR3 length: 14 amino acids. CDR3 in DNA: TGTGCCAGTAGTAGAGGCAGGGATAATCAGCCCCAGCATTTT. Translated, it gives CASSRGRDNQPQHF. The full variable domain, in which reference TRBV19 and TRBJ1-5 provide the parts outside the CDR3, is DGGITQSPKYLFRKEGQNVTLSCEQNLNHDAMYWYRQDPGQGLRLIYYSQIVNDFQKGDIAEGYSVSREKKESFPLTVTSAQKNPTAFYLCASSRGRDNQPQHFGDGTRLSIL.

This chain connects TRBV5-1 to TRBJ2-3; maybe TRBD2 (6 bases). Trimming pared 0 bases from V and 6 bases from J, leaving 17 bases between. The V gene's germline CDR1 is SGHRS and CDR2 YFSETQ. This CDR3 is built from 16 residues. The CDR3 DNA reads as TGCGCCAGCAGCTTGGACACCGGGGGTGTGGGGGATACGCAGTATTTT. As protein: CASSLDTGGVGDTQYF.

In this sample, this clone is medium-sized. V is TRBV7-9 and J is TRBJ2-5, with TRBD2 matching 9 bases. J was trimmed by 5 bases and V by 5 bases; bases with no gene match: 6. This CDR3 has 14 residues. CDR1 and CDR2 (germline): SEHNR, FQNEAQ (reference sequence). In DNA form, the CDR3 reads TGTGCCAGCAGCGCTAGCGGGATTGGTGAGACCCAGTACTTC. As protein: CASSASGIGETQYF.

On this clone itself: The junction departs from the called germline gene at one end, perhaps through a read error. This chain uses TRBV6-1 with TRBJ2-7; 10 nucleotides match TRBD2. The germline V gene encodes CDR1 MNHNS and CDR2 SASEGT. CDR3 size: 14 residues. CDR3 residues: CASREGLADYEQYF. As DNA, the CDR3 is TGTGCCAGCAGGGAAGGACTAGCGGACTACGAGCAGTACTTC.

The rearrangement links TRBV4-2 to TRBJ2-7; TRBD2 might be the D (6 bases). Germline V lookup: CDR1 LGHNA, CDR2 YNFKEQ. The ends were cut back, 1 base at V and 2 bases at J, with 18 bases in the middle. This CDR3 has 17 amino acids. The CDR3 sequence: CASSQASGLAQTYEQYF. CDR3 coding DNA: TGTGCCAGCAGCCAAGCGTCGGGGCTAGCGCAAACCTACGAGCAGTACTTC.

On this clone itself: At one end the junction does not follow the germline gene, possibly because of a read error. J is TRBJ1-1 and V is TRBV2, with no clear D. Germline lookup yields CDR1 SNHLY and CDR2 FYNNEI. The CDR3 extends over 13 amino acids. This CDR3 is CASLKERNAEAFF. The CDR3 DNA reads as TGTGCCAGCTTAAAGGAGAGGAACGCTGAAGCTTTCTTT.

CDR3 loop: CASSPSVGVDRADTQYF. The CDR3 DNA follows: TGTGCCAGCAGTCCAAGTGTAGGGGTCGACAGGGCAGATACGCAGTATTTT. The chain links TRBV3-1 (or the pseudogene TRBV3-2) to TRBJ2-3; 7 bases are shared with TRBD1. The CDR3 consists of 17 residues. The germline gives CDR1 LGHDT, CDR2 YNNKEL (reference sequence). With 6 bases clipped from V and 4 bases from J, the junction kept 16 bases outside the gene matches.

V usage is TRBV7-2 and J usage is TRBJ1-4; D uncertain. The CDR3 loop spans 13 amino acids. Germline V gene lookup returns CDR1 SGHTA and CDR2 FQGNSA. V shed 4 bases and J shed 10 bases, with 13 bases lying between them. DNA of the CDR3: TGTGCCAGCAGCTCCGAGCCGGTTGTAAAACTGTTTTTT. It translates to CASSSEPVVKLFF.

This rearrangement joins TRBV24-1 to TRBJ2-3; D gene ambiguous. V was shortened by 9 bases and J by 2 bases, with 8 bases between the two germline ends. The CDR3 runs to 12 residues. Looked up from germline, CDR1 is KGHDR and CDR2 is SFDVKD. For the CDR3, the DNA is TGTGCCACCTCACTACACACAGATACGCAGTATTTT. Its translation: CATSLHTDTQYF.

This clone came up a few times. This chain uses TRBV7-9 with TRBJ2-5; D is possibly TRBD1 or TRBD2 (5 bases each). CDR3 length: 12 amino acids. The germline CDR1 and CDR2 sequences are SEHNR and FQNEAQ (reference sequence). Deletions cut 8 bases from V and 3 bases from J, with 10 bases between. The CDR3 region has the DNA TGTGCCAGCCGGGGCTCTGAAGAGACCCAGTACTTC. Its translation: CASRGSEETQYF.

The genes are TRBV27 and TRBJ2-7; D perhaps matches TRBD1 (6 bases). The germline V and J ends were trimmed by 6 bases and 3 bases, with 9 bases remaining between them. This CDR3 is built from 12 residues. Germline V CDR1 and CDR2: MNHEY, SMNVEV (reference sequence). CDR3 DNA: TGTGCCAGCAGGGGACAAGACTACGAGCAGTACTTC. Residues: CASRGQDYEQYF.

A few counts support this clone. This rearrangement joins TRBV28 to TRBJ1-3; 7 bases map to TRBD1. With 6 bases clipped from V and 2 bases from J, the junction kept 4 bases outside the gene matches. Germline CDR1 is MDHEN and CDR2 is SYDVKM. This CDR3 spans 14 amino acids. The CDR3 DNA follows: TGTGCCAGCAGCCCGACAGGGCCTGGAAACACCATATATTTT. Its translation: CASSPTGPGNTIYF.